The 17 T cell receptor beta chains listed next were all sequenced from one sample in a study of cytomegalovirus exposure and HLA in healthy donors. This PCR relied on a set of 60 Vbeta primers and 13 Jbeta primers. Using immunoSEQ multiplex PCR, the repertoire was profiled, and TCRdb retains in-frame clones only, with some absent. The sample lists fewer than 200,000 clones, 9.5% to 15% seen once, with under 10% in the top ten. The sequenced sample consisted of PBMCs. Receptors originate from a man aged 50-60 years in good health and CMV-seropositive.

This clone has a handful of counts. The chain joins TRBV11-2 to TRBJ1-6; TRBD1 agrees at 10 bases. V shed 7 bases, J shed 8 bases, and the junction held 2 bases outside the gene matches. This CDR3 has 13 amino acids. Germline lookup yields CDR1 SGHAT and CDR2 FQNNGV. CDR3 in amino acids: CASTGQGDSPLHF. Written as DNA, the CDR3 is TGTGCCAGCACCGGACAGGGGGATTCACCCCTCCACTTT.

In this sample, this clone turned up a few times. The genes are TRBV19 and TRBJ1-2, with 8 bases identical to TRBD1. The germline V gene encodes CDR1 LNHDA and CDR2 SQIVND (reference sequence). V dropped 5 bases and J dropped 8; count of bases not matched to a gene: 19. There are 17 residues in the CDR3. Here the CDR3 DNA reads TGTGCCAGTAGTTCCAACTGGGACAGGAGAAAAACTAACGGCTACACCTTC. This encodes CASSSNWDRRKTNGYTF.

In its sample, this clone was seen a few times. The V gene is TRBV9, the J gene TRBJ2-3; 7 nucleotides agree with TRBD2. This CDR3 contains 15 residues. Trimming took 4 bases from V and 3 from J; bases not matched to a gene: 8. Germline loops: CDR1 SGDLS, CDR2 YYNGEE. The CDR3 DNA follows: TGTGCCAGCAGCTTGGGGGGGAGTCCAACAGATACGCAGTATTTT. Translating it yields CASSLGGSPTDTQYF.

This clone occurred a few times. This rearrangement joins TRBV7-9 to TRBJ1-1, with D tentatively TRBD1 (5 bases). Germline CDR1 SEHNR, CDR2 FQNEAQ (reference sequence). The CDR3 has 15 residues. Trimming shortened V by 5 bases and J by 1 base, and 14 bases separated the two germline ends. CDR3 sequence reads: CASSPTGGGNTEAFF. CDR3 in DNA: TGTGCCAGCAGCCCTACCGGGGGGGGGAACACTGAAGCTTTCTTT.

The chain carries TRBV11-3 and TRBJ2-3; D ambiguous. CDR1 and CDR2 (germline): SGHNT, YENEEA. The V end was cut by 5 bases, the J end by 4 bases, with 7 bases between. This CDR3 has 12 amino acids. The CDR3 sequence is CASSPPSDTQYF. The CDR3 nucleotides are TGTGCCAGCAGCCCCCCATCAGATACGCAGTATTTT.

There are a few counts of this clone. CDR3 residues: CASTLDTDTEAFF. CDR3 bases: TGTGCCAGCACCTTAGACACAGACACTGAAGCTTTCTTT. J is TRBJ1-1 and V is TRBV2, with D hard to call. Deletions cut 7 bases from V and 3 bases from J, with 12 bases between. The CDR3 contains 13 residues. CDR1 is SNHLY and CDR2 is FYNNEI in the germline V gene.

V and J are TRBV7-2 and TRBJ1-5; the D is unclear. Per the germline V gene, CDR1 is SGHTA and CDR2 is FQGNSA. CDR3 length: 15 residues. Trimming left V 0 bases short and J 5 bases short, with 11 bases between. DNA of the CDR3: TGTGCCAGCAGCTTAGCGGGCGGGAGTTATCAGCCCCAGCATTTT. Protein: CASSLAGGSYQPQHF.

The chain joins TRBV7-9 to TRBJ2-7; possibly TRBD2 for D (5 bases). This CDR3 contains 14 residues. Deletions cut 0 bases from V and 3 bases from J, with 9 bases between. Germline V lookup: CDR1 SEHNR, CDR2 FQNEAQ (reference sequence). In DNA form, the CDR3 reads TGTGCCAGCAGCTTAGCTCTGGGAGACTACGAGCAGTACGTC. Translating gives CASSLALGDYEQYV.

The J gene is TRBJ2-7, the V gene TRBV7-2, with D possibly matching TRBD2 (5 bases). Trimming left V 7 bases short and J 9 bases short, with 19 bases between. The germline gives CDR1 SGHTA, CDR2 FQGNSA. The CDR3 consists of 13 residues. CDR3 sequence: CASTLSWWAGQYV. The CDR3 DNA reads as TGTGCCAGCACCCTAAGTTGGTGGGCGGGGCAGTACGTC.

The rearrangement links TRBV6-6 to TRBJ2-7; 9 bases map to TRBD1. The CDR3 extends over 15 amino acids. V trimming: 2 bases; J trimming: 3 bases; junction bases outside the gene matches: 5. Germline V gives CDR1 MNHNY, CDR2 SVGAGI (reference sequence). The CDR3 is CASSYAGGQGYEQYF. In nucleotides, the CDR3 is TGTGCCAGCAGTTACGCAGGGGGACAGGGCTACGAGCAGTACTTC.

This chain connects TRBV19 to TRBJ1-1; 10 bases fit TRBD1. The CDR3 consists of 14 residues. Germline-derived CDR1 and CDR2 are LNHDA and SQIVND (reference sequence). After removal of 9 bases from V and 4 bases from J, the junction contained 8 bases not matched to a gene. The CDR3 nucleotides read TGTGCCAGCCAAAGGGACAGGGGAGGCACTGAAGCTTTCTTT. This sequence encodes CASQRDRGGTEAFF.

The chain joins TRBV7-2 to TRBJ1-1; D is perhaps TRBD1 (5 bases). This CDR3 spans 14 amino acids. CDR1 and CDR2 (germline): SGHTA, FQGNSA. V lost 5 bases, J lost 6 bases, and 16 bases lay in between. The CDR3 reads CASSPKLRGAEAFF. CDR3 coding DNA: TGTGCCAGCAGCCCGAAACTACGGGGGGCTGAAGCTTTCTTT.

This clone was counted between two and nine times. The chain couples TRBV7-9 to TRBJ2-4, with a tentative D call TRBD2 (5 bases). V lost 6 bases, J lost 8 bases, and 20 bases lay in between. The CDR3 sequence is 15 residues long. Germline CDR1 SEHNR, CDR2 FQNEAQ (reference sequence). The CDR3 nucleotides are TGTGCCAGCAGACCCGGACTGAGATTGAATGACATTCAGTACTTC. The encoded protein is CASRPGLRLNDIQYF.

The chain combines TRBV5-1 with TRBJ2-7; 7 bases fit TRBD1. The CDR3 is 13 residues long. The V and J ends lost 5 bases and 7 bases, in that order; junction bases with no gene match: 9. CDR1 is SGHRS and CDR2 is YFSETQ in the germline V gene. DNA of the CDR3: TGCGCCAGCAGTTATGGGACAGCAACAGAGCAGTACTTC. Residues: CASSYGTATEQYF.

The chain carries TRBV19 and TRBJ1-6; 7 bases are shared with TRBD1. V shed 5 bases and J 7 bases; nucleotides not matched to a gene: 8. Germline assignment: CDR1 LNHDA and CDR2 SQIVND (reference sequence). There are 15 residues in the CDR3. This CDR3 is CASSAFGQANSPLHF. The CDR3 nucleotides are TGTGCCAGTAGTGCTTTCGGACAGGCCAATTCACCCCTCCACTTT.

This chain connects TRBV7-2 to TRBJ1-4; D not certain. Trimming left V 1 base short and J 6 bases short, with 15 bases between. This CDR3 contains 16 residues. Germline V gives CDR1 SGHTA, CDR2 FQGNSA. The CDR3 bases are TGTGCCAGCAGCTTAGGGCTTAGGGAGGAGTATGAAAAACTGTTTTTT. Translation gives CASSLGLREEYEKLFF.

The V and J genes are TRBV15 and TRBJ1-2; TRBD1 aligns across 9 bases. Germline trimming cut 6 bases from V and 3 bases from J; bases unmatched to any gene: 8. The CDR3 runs 15 residues. The V gene's germline CDR1 is LNHNV and CDR2 YYDKDF (reference sequence). CDR3 DNA: TGTGCCACCAGAGGGGGACAGGGCCGTGACTATGGCTACACCTTC. Its translation is CATRGGQGRDYGYTF.